One T cell receptor beta chain is described in this entry. Authors' analysis steps: Amplification of reference gene primers was used by the study to estimate nucleated cell counts. Libraries were prepared by immunoSEQ multiplex PCR; TCRdb keeps only in-frame clonotypes and omits some of them. V and J calls and clone size follow that table, whereas D and trimming were derived from the DNA. The table lists around 270,000 clones, more than 75% of them singletons. The sample is drawn from a study of blood T cell repertoires in COVID-19. Study-level information: Samples of COVID-19 (acute and convalescent) were obtained from the United States, Italy and Spain.

The CDR3 spans 15 residues. Germline values: CDR1 SNHLY, CDR2 FYNNEI. Trimming left V 7 bases short and J 1 base short, with 14 bases between. The sample consisted of peripheral blood. This sequence originates from a woman in her fifties or sixties with acute or convalescent COVID-19. V and J are TRBV2 and TRBJ2-1; D is perhaps TRBD2 (7 bases). CDR3 bases: TGTGCCAGCACTCCGGAGGGGGGGTCCTACAATGAGCAGTTCTTC. Translated: CASTPEGGSYNEQFF.